Following are 10 T cell receptor beta chains from one sample sequenced in a study of blood T cell repertoires in COVID-19. Here immunoSEQ multiplex PCR was the method, and the copy in TCRdb shows in-frame clones only, minus some. The sample has about 45,000 clones; nearly 80% are singletons. Sequenced input: peripheral blood. The receptors were sampled from a man in his 70s with acute or convalescent COVID-19.

The V and J genes are TRBV30 and TRBJ2-5; the D gene is possibly TRBD1 (5 bases). The CDR3 runs 13 residues. Germline CDR1 reads GTSNPN; CDR2 reads SVGIG (reference sequence). The V end was cut by 0 bases, the J end by 2 bases, with 7 bases between. The CDR3 reads CAWSVREQETQYF. CDR3 in DNA: TGTGCCTGGAGTGTCAGGGAACAAGAGACCCAGTACTTC. Looking up the rest from reference TRBV30 and TRBJ2-5 gives the full variable domain: SQTIHQWPATLVQPVGSPLSLECTVEGTSNPNLYWYRQAAGRGLQLLFYSVGIGQISSEVPQNLSASRPQDRQFILSSKKLLLSDSGFYLCAWSVREQETQYFGPGTRLLVL.

This chain joins TRBV7-2 and TRBJ1-5; D possibly corresponds to TRBD1 (6 bases). The CDR3 is made up of 14 amino acids. The germline V gene has CDR1 SGHTA and CDR2 FQGNSA. V lost 3 bases, J lost 3 bases, and 9 bases lay in between. The CDR3 DNA sequence: TGTGCCAGCAGCTTTTACAGGGACAATCAGCCCCAGCATTTT. Its translation: CASSFYRDNQPQHF.

This clone occurred once. This chain joins TRBV6-6 and TRBJ2-3; no definite D call. The CDR3 is 15 amino acids. V lost 5 bases and J lost 6, with 18 bases in between. Germline CDR1 is MNHNY and CDR2 is SVGAGI (reference sequence). The CDR3 loop is CASSHLGDSGDTQYF. The CDR3, as DNA: TGTGCCAGCAGTCATTTGGGCGATTCTGGGGATACGCAGTATTTT.

The CDR3 region is CASSEDHSLIANYGYTF. CDR3 DNA sequence: TGTGCCAGCAGTGAGGATCACAGCCTAATAGCTAACTATGGCTACACCTTC. The genes are TRBV6-4 and TRBJ1-2; D is uncertain. The CDR3 is made up of 17 amino acids. V was pared by 3 bases and J by 0 bases, with 17 bases between. The germline V gene has CDR1 MRHNA and CDR2 SNTAGT.

On this clone itself: This same CDR3 is encoded by further DNA sequences in the sample. J is TRBJ1-3 and V is TRBV7-9; 12 bases are a match to TRBD1. The CDR3 is 16 residues long. The V gene's germline CDR1 is SEHNR and CDR2 FQNEAQ (reference sequence). V was pared by 3 bases and J by 2 bases, with 2 bases of the junction left unmatched. CDR3: CASSLGQGAAGNTIYF. The CDR3 bases are TGTGCCAGCAGCTTGGGACAGGGGGCCGCTGGAAACACCATATATTTT.

The chain uses TRBV30 and TRBJ1-1; D is unclear. The CDR3 covers 13 residues. CDR1 and CDR2 (germline): GTSNPN, SVGIG (reference sequence). Trimming shortened V by 0 bases and J by 1 base, and 6 bases separated the two germline ends. CDR3 coding DNA: TGTGCCTGGAGTGTACTTCCGAACACTGAAGCTTTCTTT. Its protein product is CAWSVLPNTEAFF.

This chain connects TRBV29-1 to TRBJ2-3; 9 positions agree with TRBD1. The CDR3 consists of 14 residues. Germline assignment: CDR1 SQVTM and CDR2 ANQGSEA. Losses at the gene ends were 4 bases for V and 2 bases for J; bases not matched to a gene: 4. CDR3 coding DNA: TGCAGCGTTGTCGGGGACAGGGCCACAGATACGCAGTATTTT. It encodes CSVVGDRATDTQYF.

This chain connects TRBV28 to TRBJ2-3, with D maybe TRBD2 (6 bases). V lost 3 bases, J lost 7 bases, and 11 bases lay in between. CDR1 and CDR2 (germline): MDHEN, SYDVKM. This CDR3 region has 13 residues. CDR3 in amino acids: CASSFPGTHTQYF. The CDR3 region has the DNA TGTGCCAGCAGTTTCCCTGGGACTCATACGCAGTATTTT.

The V gene is TRBV7-9, the J gene TRBJ1-1; D is perhaps TRBD1 (6 bases). Deletions cut 1 base from V and 0 bases from J, with 9 bases between. Germline loops: CDR1 SEHNR, CDR2 FQNEAQ (reference sequence). CDR3 size: 15 residues. The DNA of the CDR3 is TGTGCCAGCAGCTTAGAGGCAGGGGTGAACACTGAAGCTTTCTTT. As protein: CASSLEAGVNTEAFF.

The V gene is TRBV6-2 or TRBV6-3, the J gene TRBJ1-1; perhaps TRBD1 as D (5 bases). Trimming left V 4 bases short and J 5 bases short, with 8 bases between. The germline V gene has CDR1 MNHEY and CDR2 SVGEGT. The CDR3 runs 12 residues. In nucleotides, the CDR3 is TGTGCCAGCAGTTCAGGGCAAACTGAAGCTTTCTTT. It yields the protein CASSSGQTEAFF.